The clone carrying this T cell receptor beta chain was counted ten times or more. Library construction for TCR beta used iRepertoire HTBI primers and Arm-PCR of CDR3 regions. TCRdb ran MiXCR on the multiplex PCR reads and lists one entry per CDR3 protein. The table has approximately 360,000 distinct CDR3 sequences, 12% seen once; the top ten hold approximately 17%. The data originate from a study of regulatory T cells in long-lasting Graves disease. As to time point: newly diagnosed GD, antithyroid drugs for less than 3 months. PBMC RNA was the source of the TCR library. This sample was also put to use in a study of T cells in Graves' hyperthyroidism and ophthalmopathy.

The material sequenced was peripheral blood mononuclear cells (PBMCs), taken at new diagnosis, from a patient treated with antithyroid drugs. The clonotype comes from a woman aged 18-30 years with Graves disease.

The CDR3 DNA reads as TGTGCCAGCAGCCCCAGCCGGGAGTCCTACGAGCAGTACTTC. Its protein is CASSPSRESYEQYF. This rearrangement joins TRBV7-8 to TRBJ2-7, with a tentative D call TRBD2 (6 bases). With 5 bases removed from V and 1 base from J, the gap between germline ends came to 12 bases. There are 14 residues in the CDR3. The germline V gene has CDR1 SGHVS and CDR2 FQNEAQ.